The 29 T cell receptor beta chains below come from one sample, sequenced in a study of blood T cell dynamics during melanoma immunotherapy. Repertoires were generated with immunoSEQ multiplex PCR, while TCRdb's copy carries only in-frame clones and drops some. The sample gives 11,000 or so clones, around nine tenths of which show up once; 5% to 7.5% is in the top ten. The time point: week 3, after first cycle of checkpoint inhibitor. The source material was blood, sampled from a patient treated with checkpoint blockade. Receptor source: a human donor with melanoma.

V is TRBV29-1 and J is TRBJ1-1; TRBD1 is a possible D gene (5 bases). Germline CDR1 is SQVTM and CDR2 is ANQGSEA. The V end lost 6 bases, the J end lost 1 base, and 15 bases lay between the germline ends. This CDR3 has 14 residues. The CDR3 loop is CSVATGTQNTEAFF. The CDR3 DNA reads as TGCAGCGTCGCTACCGGGACGCAGAACACTGAAGCTTTCTTT.

The chain recombines TRBV18 with TRBJ2-6; no definite D call. CDR1 and CDR2 from the germline V gene are KGHSH and LQKENI. The CDR3 is 13 residues long. V lost 9 bases, J lost 3 bases, and 9 bases lay in between. As DNA, the CDR3 is TGTGCCAGTCAGTCCAGTGGGGCCAACGTCCTGACTTTC. Its protein product is CASQSSGANVLTF.

This clone came up once. The chain uses TRBV18 and TRBJ1-2; D gene unclear. Germline V gene lookup returns CDR1 KGHSH and CDR2 LQKENI. The V end lost 5 bases, the J end lost 0 bases, and 7 bases lay between the germline ends. The CDR3 runs 13 residues. The CDR3: CASSLTSNYGYTF. The CDR3 DNA reads as TGTGCCAGCTCATTAACATCTAACTATGGCTACACCTTC.

V is TRBV9 and J is TRBJ1-5, with 7 nucleotides matching TRBD1. This CDR3 is 14 amino acids long. Per the germline V gene, CDR1 is SGDLS and CDR2 is YYNGEE. V lost 3 bases and J lost 6; bases outside the gene matches: 6. The CDR3 loop reads CASSADRASQPQHF. As DNA, the CDR3 is TGTGCCAGCAGCGCAGACAGGGCCAGTCAGCCCCAGCATTTT.

In DNA, the CDR3 is TGTGCCAGCAGCACTGGACTTACGCTCGAGCAGTACTTC. As protein: CASSTGLTLEQYF. The chain uses TRBV5-5 and TRBJ2-7; weak D call: TRBD2 (5 bases). There are 13 residues in the CDR3. Between the trimmed V and J ends, which lost 4 bases and 6 bases, there was a span of 14 bases. The germline V gene has CDR1 SGHKS and CDR2 YYEKEE (reference sequence). Full variable domain (rest looked up from reference TRBV5-5 and TRBJ2-7): DAGVTQSPTHLIKTRGQQVTLRCSPISGHKSVSWYQQVLGQGPQFIFQYYEKEERGRGNFPDRFSARQFPNYSSELNVNALLLGDSALYLCASSTGLTLEQYFGPGTRLTVT.

V gene TRBV5-5 combines with J gene TRBJ1-1; D remains unclear. The V gene lost 4 bases and the J gene lost 0 bases, with 16 bases spanning the gap. CDR1 and CDR2 (germline): SGHKS, YYEKEE (reference sequence). The length of the CDR3 is 16 residues. CDR3 in amino acids: CASSPNVRTLNTEAFF. Written as DNA, the CDR3 is TGTGCCAGCAGCCCTAACGTCCGGACTCTGAACACTGAAGCTTTCTTT. Using reference TRBV5-5 and TRBJ1-1 for the parts outside the CDR3, the full variable domain is DAGVTQSPTHLIKTRGQQVTLRCSPISGHKSVSWYQQVLGQGPQFIFQYYEKEERGRGNFPDRFSARQFPNYSSELNVNALLLGDSALYLCASSPNVRTLNTEAFFGQGTRLTVV.

V usage is TRBV28 and J usage is TRBJ1-1, with D uncertain. Germline lookup yields CDR1 MDHEN and CDR2 SYDVKM. Trimming took off 5 bases at V and 0 bases at J, with 7 bases between the two ends. The CDR3 is 13 residues long. The CDR3 loop is CASSPQMNTEAFF. In DNA, the CDR3 is TGTGCCAGCAGTCCTCAGATGAACACTGAAGCTTTCTTT.

The CDR3 protein is CASSVAGISYEQYF. The CDR3 DNA reads as TGTGCCAGCAGCGTAGCTGGGATCTCCTACGAGCAGTACTTC. V gene TRBV9 combines with J gene TRBJ2-7; D ambiguous. The germline gives CDR1 SGDLS, CDR2 YYNGEE. Trimming pared 0 bases from V and 0 bases from J, leaving 7 bases between. CDR3 length: 14 amino acids. Full variable domain (outside the CDR3, taken from reference TRBV9 and TRBJ2-7): DSGVTQTPKHLITATGQRVTLRCSPRSGDLSVYWYQQSLDQGLQFLIQYYNGEERAKGNILERFSAQQFPDLHSELNLSSLELGDSALYFCASSVAGISYEQYFGPGTRLTVT.

The chain is built from TRBV7-9 and TRBJ1-1; D is undetermined. The CDR3 runs 14 residues. From germline, CDR1 is SEHNR and CDR2 FQNEAQ (reference sequence). V was clipped by 5 bases and J by 1 base, with 11 bases between them. This chain's CDR3 is CASSLPVGNTEAFF. DNA for the CDR3: TGTGCCAGCAGCCTACCCGTTGGGAACACTGAAGCTTTCTTT.

CDR3 in DNA: TGTGCCAGCAGCTTAGGGTTTAACTATGGCTACACCTTC. Amino acids: CASSLGFNYGYTF. J is TRBJ1-2 and V is TRBV11-2, with unresolved D. CDR3 length equals 13 residues. V was shortened by 1 base and J by 1 base, with 4 bases between the two germline ends. Germline-derived CDR1 and CDR2 are SGHAT and FQNNGV. Together with reference TRBV11-2 and TRBJ1-2, the CDR3 gives the full variable domain: EAGVAQSPRYKIIEKRQSVAFWCNPISGHATLYWYQQILGQGPKLLIQFQNNGVVDDSQLPKDRFSAERLKGVDSTLKIQPAKLEDSAVYLCASSLGFNYGYTFGSGTRLTVV.

V and J are TRBV18 and TRBJ1-1; 8 bases agree with TRBD1. This CDR3 spans 16 amino acids. Germline CDR1 reads KGHSH; CDR2 reads LQKENI. V lost 4 bases and J lost 0; bases outside the gene matches: 7. In DNA, the CDR3 is TGTGCCAGCTCACTGGGACAGGCGGGGATGAACACTGAAGCTTTCTTT. Protein product: CASSLGQAGMNTEAFF.

V gene TRBV7-9 combines with J gene TRBJ1-2; D is possibly TRBD1 (5 bases). Trimming left V 3 bases short and J 4 bases short, with 9 bases between. Germline V CDR1 and CDR2: SEHNR, FQNEAQ (reference sequence). This CDR3 region has 13 residues. CDR3 sequence (DNA): TGTGCCAGCAGCTTCGGAGGGACCTATGGCTACACCTTC. This codes for CASSFGGTYGYTF. The full variable domain, rest sourced from reference TRBV7-9 and TRBJ1-2, is DTGVSQNPRHKITKRGQNVTFRCDPISEHNRLYWYRQTLGQGPEFLTYFQNEAQLEKSRLLSDRFSAERPKGSFSTLEIQRTEQGDSAMYLCASSFGGTYGYTFGSGTRLTVV.

V usage is TRBV6-6 and J usage is TRBJ2-3; no reliable D call. The CDR3 length is 13 residues. From germline, CDR1 is MNHNY and CDR2 SVGAGI (reference sequence). V was pared by 6 bases and J by 0 bases, with 7 bases between. The CDR3 here is CASRMVSTDTQYF. CDR3 sequence (DNA): TGTGCCAGCAGGATGGTTAGCACAGATACGCAGTATTTT.

The chain couples TRBV19 to TRBJ1-6, with 7 bases aligning to TRBD1. Germline V gene data show CDR1 as LNHDA and CDR2 as SQIVND (reference sequence). Trimming at V came to 4 bases and at J to 14 bases, leaving 8 bases not matched to a gene. CDR3 length: 13 amino acids. CDR3 nucleotides: TGTGCCAGTAGTAACGACAGGGAGAAGGCCCTCCACTTT. Protein: CASSNDREKALHF.

The chain uses TRBV5-4 and TRBJ1-1; D call uncertain. The CDR3 covers 12 residues. Germline CDR1 SGHNT, CDR2 YYREEE (reference sequence). V was trimmed by 4 bases and J by 1 base, leaving 5 bases between them. CDR3 in amino acids: CASSLTNTEAFF. The CDR3 DNA reads TGTGCCAGCAGCCTTACGAACACTGAAGCTTTCTTT.

V is TRBV2 and J is TRBJ1-2; the D gene is possibly TRBD1 (6 bases). CDR3 size: 14 residues. V was shortened by 3 bases and J by 6 bases, with 14 bases between the two germline ends. Per germline, CDR1 SNHLY and CDR2 FYNNEI. CDR3 DNA: TGTGCCAGCAGTGACCGGCGTGGGGGCCATGGCTACACCTTC. This sequence encodes CASSDRRGGHGYTF.

The chain is built from TRBV6-5 and TRBJ1-5; D gene uncertain. V lost 0 bases and J 0 bases, leaving 9 bases between the germline ends. Germline lookup yields CDR1 MNHEY and CDR2 SVGAGI. The CDR3 has 16 residues. The DNA for the CDR3 is TGTGCCAGCAGTTACTCGAAGGTGAATAGCAATCAGCCCCAGCATTTT. Translation: CASSYSKVNSNQPQHF.

The chain carries TRBV27 and TRBJ1-2, with D perhaps matching TRBD1 (6 bases). V lost 0 bases and J lost 4, with 15 bases in between. CDR1 and CDR2 from the germline V gene are MNHEY and SMNVEV (reference sequence). The CDR3 is 16 amino acids. CDR3 bases: TGTGCCAGCAGTTTATCGTTCAGGGGTGGCCTCTATGGCTACACCTTC. It yields the protein CASSLSFRGGLYGYTF.

The genes are TRBV30 and TRBJ1-6, with a tentative D call TRBD1 (5 bases). CDR3 length: 14 amino acids. Germline CDR1 is GTSNPN and CDR2 is SVGIG (reference sequence). V was pared by 4 bases and J by 0 bases, with 7 bases between. CDR3 in amino acids: CAWTGPSYNSPLHF. The CDR3 DNA reads TGTGCCTGGACAGGGCCCTCCTATAATTCACCCCTCCACTTT.

The CDR3 region has the DNA TGTGCCAGCACATGGGGTACTGGGGAATATCCTGGCTACACCTTC. This translates into CASTWGTGEYPGYTF. The rearrangement joins TRBV5-8 to TRBJ1-2; D gene unclear. The CDR3 spans 15 residues. Germline V lookup: CDR1 SGHTS, CDR2 YDEGEE. V was trimmed by 6 bases and J by 7 bases, leaving 22 bases between them.

The rearrangement joins TRBV5-1 to TRBJ2-5, with D possibly TRBD1 on 6 matching bases. V dropped 2 bases and J dropped 1 base, with 9 bases sitting between them. Germline values: CDR1 SGHRS, CDR2 YFSETQ. CDR3 size: 14 residues. CDR3 DNA: TGCGCCAGCAGCTTCCGGACAGTCCAAGAGACCCAGTACTTC. Translating gives CASSFRTVQETQYF.

This rearrangement joins TRBV6-7 to TRBJ2-2; D call uncertain. TRBV6-7 belongs to the ORF category, with a function that is uncertain. V was shortened by 2 bases and J by 0 bases, with 13 bases between the two germline ends. This CDR3 region has 17 residues. Here the CDR3 reads CASSYPSRSANTGELFF. The CDR3 nucleotides read TGTGCCAGCAGTTACCCCTCACGCAGCGCGAACACCGGGGAGCTGTTTTTT.

The J gene is TRBJ1-5, the V gene TRBV11-2; no clear D. V dropped 2 bases and J dropped 0 bases, with 8 bases sitting between them. The germline gives CDR1 SGHAT, CDR2 FQNNGV. The CDR3 has 15 residues. This chain's CDR3 is CASSLRRDSNQPQHF. The CDR3 DNA is TGTGCCAGCAGCTTAAGACGGGATAGCAATCAGCCCCAGCATTTT.

This clone has more than one count but fewer than ten. The rearrangement uses TRBV6-5 and TRBJ2-7, with no clear D. Trimming left V 6 bases short and J 3 bases short, with 18 bases between. The CDR3 spans 15 residues. Germline V gene data show CDR1 as MNHEY and CDR2 as SVGAGI. The CDR3, as DNA: TGTGCCAGCAGCTTAAAACCGGGTCCGAACTACGAGCAGTACTTC. This encodes CASSLKPGPNYEQYF.

The genes are TRBV11-3 and TRBJ2-1; tentatively, D is TRBD1 (6 bases). This CDR3 contains 15 residues. The germline V gene encodes CDR1 SGHNT and CDR2 YENEEA. Trimming shortened V by 4 bases and J by 6 bases, and 16 bases separated the two germline ends. The DNA of the CDR3 is TGTGCCAGCAGCTCACCCTTGGGGGCTGGCAATGAGCAGTTCTTC. This translates into CASSSPLGAGNEQFF.

This chain uses TRBV10-3 with TRBJ1-6; no clear D gene. The germline V gene has CDR1 ENHRY and CDR2 SYGVKD. This CDR3 contains 15 residues. V lost 0 bases, J lost 7 bases, and 10 bases lay in between. CDR3 nucleotide sequence: TGTGCCATCAGTGAGTCGGGCCGAGGGAATTCACCCCTCCACTTT. Its translation is CAISESGRGNSPLHF.

This chain joins TRBV11-2 and TRBJ1-1; no firm D call. CDR3 size: 16 residues. CDR1 and CDR2 from the germline V gene are SGHAT and FQNNGV. Trimming pared 1 base from V and 3 bases from J, leaving 15 bases between. This CDR3 is CASSLGYSLGDTEAFF. CDR3 sequence (DNA): TGTGCCAGCAGCTTAGGGTACAGTCTGGGTGACACTGAAGCTTTCTTT.

This chain connects TRBV5-6 to TRBJ2-5; TRBD2 matches at 8 bases. J was trimmed by 0 bases and V by 7 bases; bases with no gene match: 14. This CDR3 is built from 17 residues. Germline V gives CDR1 SGHDT, CDR2 YYEEEE. The CDR3 nucleotides are TGTGCCAGCTCCGGCCCAGCGGGGGCCCTGTACCAAGAGACCCAGTACTTC. Translation: CASSGPAGALYQETQYF.

In its sample, this clone was seen a few times. Here the CDR3 DNA reads TGCAGCGCCATCCGACAGGGCAACACTGAAGCTTTCTTT. It translates to CSAIRQGNTEAFF. The gene calls are TRBV29-1 and TRBJ1-1; 7 positions match TRBD1. V dropped 7 bases and J dropped 2; count of bases not matched to a gene: 7. Germline V gene data show CDR1 as SQVTM and CDR2 as ANQGSEA. CDR3 length: 13 residues.